The sequence of this T cell receptor (beta chain) was determined in a study of T cells after posttransplantation cyclophosphamide. The data were produced by immunoSEQ multiplex PCR, yet TCRdb's version contains in-frame clones alone and is incomplete. The repertoire holds about 16,000 clones, around 94% seen once, with more than 0.25% in the top ten. V was trimmed by 11 bases and J by 5 bases, leaving 12 bases between them. CDR3 length: 11 residues. Germline V gene data show CDR1 as MDHEN and CDR2 as SYDVKM. The naive gate required viable CD3+CD4+ or CD3+CD8+ cells with CCR7+CD45RA+CD45RO-CD95-CD27+CD28+ phenotype. This related bone marrow graft donor gave peripheral blood on the day of marrow donation. This clone was counted once.

This chain links TRBV28 with TRBJ1-1, with a tentative D call TRBD1 (5 bases). This clonotype was obtained from a woman aged 45-65 years in good health and a related stem cell transplant donor. Sequencing was carried out using naive CD4+ T cells sorted from blood. CDR3 coding DNA: TGTGCCTCCGGGGGGGGAACTGAAGCTTTCTTT. Amino acid sequence: CASGGGTEAFF.